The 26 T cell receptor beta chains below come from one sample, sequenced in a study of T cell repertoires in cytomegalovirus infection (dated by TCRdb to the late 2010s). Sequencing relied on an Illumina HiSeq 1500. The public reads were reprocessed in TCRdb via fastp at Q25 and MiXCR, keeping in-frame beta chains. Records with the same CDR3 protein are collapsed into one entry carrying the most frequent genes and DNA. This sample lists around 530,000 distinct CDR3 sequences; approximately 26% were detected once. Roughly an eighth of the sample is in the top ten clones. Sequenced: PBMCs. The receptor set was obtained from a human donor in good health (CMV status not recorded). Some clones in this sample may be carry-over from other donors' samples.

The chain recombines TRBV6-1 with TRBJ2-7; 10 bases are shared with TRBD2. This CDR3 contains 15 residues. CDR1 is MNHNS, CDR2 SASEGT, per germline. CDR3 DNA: TGTGCTATTGAGGGGCTAGCGGGAGATGGCTACGAGCAGTACTTC. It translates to CAIEGLAGDGYEQYF.

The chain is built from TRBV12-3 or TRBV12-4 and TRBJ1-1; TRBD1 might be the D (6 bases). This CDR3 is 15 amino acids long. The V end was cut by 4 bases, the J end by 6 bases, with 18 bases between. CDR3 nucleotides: TGTGCCAGCAGTTCCCCCGACAGGCCAGGGGCTGAAGCTTTCTTT. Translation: CASSSPDRPGAEAFF.

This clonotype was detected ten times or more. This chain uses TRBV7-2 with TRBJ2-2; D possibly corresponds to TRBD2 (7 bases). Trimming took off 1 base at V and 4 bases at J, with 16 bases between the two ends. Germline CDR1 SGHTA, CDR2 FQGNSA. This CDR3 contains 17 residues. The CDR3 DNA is TGTGCCAGCAGCTTAGTGGGAGGGGGGCGAGTCACCGGGGAGCTGTTTTTT. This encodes CASSLVGGGRVTGELFF. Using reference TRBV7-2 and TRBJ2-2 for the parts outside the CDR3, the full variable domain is GAGVSQSPSNKVTEKGKDVELRCDPISGHTALYWYRQSLGQGLEFLIYFQGNSAPDKSGLPSDRFSAERTGGSVSTLTIQRTQQEDSAVYLCASSLVGGGRVTGELFFGEGSRLTVL.

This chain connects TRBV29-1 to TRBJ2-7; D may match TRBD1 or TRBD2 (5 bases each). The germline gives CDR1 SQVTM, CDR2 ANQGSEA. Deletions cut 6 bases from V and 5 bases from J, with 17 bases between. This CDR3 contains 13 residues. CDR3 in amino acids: CSVRWGSFHEQYV. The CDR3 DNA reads TGCAGCGTCCGGTGGGGGAGTTTCCACGAGCAGTACGTC.

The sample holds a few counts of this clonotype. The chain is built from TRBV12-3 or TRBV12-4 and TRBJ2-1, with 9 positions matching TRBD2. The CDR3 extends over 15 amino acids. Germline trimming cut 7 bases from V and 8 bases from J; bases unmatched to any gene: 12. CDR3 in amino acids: CASTGRPSGEDEQFF. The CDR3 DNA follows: TGTGCCAGCACCGGGCGCCCTAGCGGGGAGGATGAGCAGTTCTTC.

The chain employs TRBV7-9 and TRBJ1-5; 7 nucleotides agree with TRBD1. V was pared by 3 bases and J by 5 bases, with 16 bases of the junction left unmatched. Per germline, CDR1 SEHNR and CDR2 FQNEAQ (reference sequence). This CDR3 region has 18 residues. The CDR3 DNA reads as TGTGCCAGCAGCTTTGGTCGACAGGGCCAGATAGTCCATCAGCCCCAGCATTTT. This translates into CASSFGRQGQIVHQPQHF.

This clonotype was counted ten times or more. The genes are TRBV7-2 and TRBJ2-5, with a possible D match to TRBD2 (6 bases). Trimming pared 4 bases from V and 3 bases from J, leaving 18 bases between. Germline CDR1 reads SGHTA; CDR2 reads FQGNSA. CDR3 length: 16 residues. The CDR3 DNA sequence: TGTGCCAGCAGCTCCCTTGCGGTAGCGGTTAAAGAGACCCAGTACTTC. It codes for CASSSLAVAVKETQYF.

The CDR3 protein is CATKREWRDTQYF. Here the CDR3 DNA reads TGTGCCACCAAGCGGGAGTGGAGAGATACGCAGTATTTT. V and J are TRBV6-1 and TRBJ2-3; 8 positions match TRBD2. V trimming: 10 bases; J trimming: 5 bases; junction bases outside the gene matches: 8. Germline V lookup: CDR1 MNHNS, CDR2 SASEGT. This CDR3 contains 13 residues.

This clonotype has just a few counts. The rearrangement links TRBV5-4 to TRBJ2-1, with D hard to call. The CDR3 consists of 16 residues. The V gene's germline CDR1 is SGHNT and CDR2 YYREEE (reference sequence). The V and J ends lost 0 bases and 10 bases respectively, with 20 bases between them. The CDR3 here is CASSLGVRKDLGEQFF. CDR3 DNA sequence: TGTGCCAGCAGCTTGGGGGTTAGAAAGGACCTAGGGGAGCAGTTCTTC.

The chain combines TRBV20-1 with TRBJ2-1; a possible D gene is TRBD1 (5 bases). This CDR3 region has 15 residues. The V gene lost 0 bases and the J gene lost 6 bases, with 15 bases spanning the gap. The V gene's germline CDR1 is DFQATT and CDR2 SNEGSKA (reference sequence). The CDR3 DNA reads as TGCAGTGCTAGAGATCAGGGTATAGCTCCCAATGAGCAGTTCTTC. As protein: CSARDQGIAPNEQFF.

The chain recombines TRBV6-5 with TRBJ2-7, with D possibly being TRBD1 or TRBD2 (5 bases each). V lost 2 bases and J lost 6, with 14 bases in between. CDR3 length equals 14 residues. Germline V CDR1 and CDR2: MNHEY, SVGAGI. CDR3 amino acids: CASSYVQGVGEQYF. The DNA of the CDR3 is TGTGCCAGCAGTTACGTTCAGGGAGTCGGCGAGCAGTACTTC.

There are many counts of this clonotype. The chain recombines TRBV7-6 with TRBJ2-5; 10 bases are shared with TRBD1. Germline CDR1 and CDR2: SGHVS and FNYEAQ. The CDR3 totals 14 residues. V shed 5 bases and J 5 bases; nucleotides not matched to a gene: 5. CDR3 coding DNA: TGTGCCAGCAGCCCGACAGGGGGCAAGGAGACCCAGTACTTC. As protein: CASSPTGGKETQYF.

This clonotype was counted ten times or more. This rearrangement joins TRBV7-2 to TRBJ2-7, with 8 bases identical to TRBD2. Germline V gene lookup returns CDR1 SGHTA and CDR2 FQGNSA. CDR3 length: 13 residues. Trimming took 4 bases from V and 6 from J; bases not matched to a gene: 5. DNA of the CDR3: TGTGCCAGCAGCTGGGGACTAGTTTCCGAGCAGTACTTC. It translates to CASSWGLVSEQYF.

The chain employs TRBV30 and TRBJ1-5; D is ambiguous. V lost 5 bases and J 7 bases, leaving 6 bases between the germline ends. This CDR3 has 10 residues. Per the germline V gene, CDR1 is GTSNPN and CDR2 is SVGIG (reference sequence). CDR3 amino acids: CAWVAQPQHF. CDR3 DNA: TGTGCCTGGGTGGCCCAGCCCCAGCATTTT.

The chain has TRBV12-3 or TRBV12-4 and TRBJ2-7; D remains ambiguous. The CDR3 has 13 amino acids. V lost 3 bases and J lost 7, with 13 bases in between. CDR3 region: CASSLAGIGEQYV. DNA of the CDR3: TGTGCCAGCAGTTTGGCCGGTATCGGGGAGCAGTACGTC.

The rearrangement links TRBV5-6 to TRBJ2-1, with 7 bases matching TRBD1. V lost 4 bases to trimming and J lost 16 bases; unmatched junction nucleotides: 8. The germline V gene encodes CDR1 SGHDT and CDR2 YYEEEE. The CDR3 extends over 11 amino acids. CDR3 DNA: TGTGCCAGCAGCCACCGGGACAGAGATTTCTTC. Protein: CASSHRDRDFF.

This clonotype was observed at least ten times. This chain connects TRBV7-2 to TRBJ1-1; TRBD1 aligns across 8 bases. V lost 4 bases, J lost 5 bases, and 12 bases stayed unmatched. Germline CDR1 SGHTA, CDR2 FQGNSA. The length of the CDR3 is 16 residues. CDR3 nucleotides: TGTGCCAGCAGCTACGGGGGCAGGGGGCCGGGGACTGAAGCTTTCTTT. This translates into CASSYGGRGPGTEAFF.

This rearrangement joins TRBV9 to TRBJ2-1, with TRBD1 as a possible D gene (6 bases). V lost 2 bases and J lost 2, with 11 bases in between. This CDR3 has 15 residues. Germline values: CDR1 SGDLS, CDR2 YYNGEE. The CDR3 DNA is TGTGCCAGCAGCGTTTTGGACAGCGCCTACAATGAGCAGTTCTTC. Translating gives CASSVLDSAYNEQFF.

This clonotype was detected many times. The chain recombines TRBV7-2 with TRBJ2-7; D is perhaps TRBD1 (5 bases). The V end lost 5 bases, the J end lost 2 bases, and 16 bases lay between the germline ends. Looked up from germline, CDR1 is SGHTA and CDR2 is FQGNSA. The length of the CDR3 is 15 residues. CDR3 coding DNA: TGTGCCAGCAGCCCCTCCTGGGGCCCCACCTACGAGCAGTACTTC. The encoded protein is CASSPSWGPTYEQYF.

The chain's CDR3 is CASSLTNIQYF. The CDR3 DNA reads as TGTGCCAGCAGCTTAACAAACATTCAGTACTTC. The chain links TRBV11-2 to TRBJ2-4; D is unresolved. The CDR3 runs 11 residues. V lost 2 bases, J lost 6 bases, and 2 bases lay in between. Per the germline V gene, CDR1 is SGHAT and CDR2 is FQNNGV.

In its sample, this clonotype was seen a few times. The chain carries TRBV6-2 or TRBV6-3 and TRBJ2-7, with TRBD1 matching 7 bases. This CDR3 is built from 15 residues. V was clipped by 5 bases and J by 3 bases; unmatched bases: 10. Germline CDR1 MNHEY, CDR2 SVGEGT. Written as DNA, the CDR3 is TGTGCCAGCAGTGGGGTACCGGGACAGATCTACGAGCAGTACGTC. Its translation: CASSGVPGQIYEQYV.

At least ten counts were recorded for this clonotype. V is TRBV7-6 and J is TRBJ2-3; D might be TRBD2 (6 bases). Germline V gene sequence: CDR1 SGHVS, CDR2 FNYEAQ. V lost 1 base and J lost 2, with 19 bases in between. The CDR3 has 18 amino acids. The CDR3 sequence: CASSLEVRGGTPTDTQYF. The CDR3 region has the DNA TGTGCCAGCAGCTTAGAGGTTAGGGGCGGGACTCCCACAGATACGCAGTATTTT. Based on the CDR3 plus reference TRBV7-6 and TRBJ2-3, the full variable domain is GAGVSQSPRYKVTKRGQDVALRCDPISGHVSLYWYRQALGQGPEFLTYFNYEAQQDKSGLPNDRFSAERPEGSISTLTIQRTEQRDSAMYRCASSLEVRGGTPTDTQYFGPGTRLTVL.

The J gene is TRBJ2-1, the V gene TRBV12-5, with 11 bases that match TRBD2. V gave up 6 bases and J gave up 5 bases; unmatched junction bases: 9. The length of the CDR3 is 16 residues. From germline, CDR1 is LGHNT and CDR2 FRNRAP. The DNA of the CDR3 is TGTGCTAGTGGCCCGATACTAGCGGGAGACGACAATGAGCAGTTCTTC. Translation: CASGPILAGDDNEQFF.

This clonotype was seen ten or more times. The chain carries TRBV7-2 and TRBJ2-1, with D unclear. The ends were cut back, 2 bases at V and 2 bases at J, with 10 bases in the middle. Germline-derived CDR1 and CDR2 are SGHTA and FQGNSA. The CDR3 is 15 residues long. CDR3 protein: CASSLNWRAYNEQFF. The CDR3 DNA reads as TGTGCCAGCAGCTTAAATTGGCGAGCCTACAATGAGCAGTTCTTC.

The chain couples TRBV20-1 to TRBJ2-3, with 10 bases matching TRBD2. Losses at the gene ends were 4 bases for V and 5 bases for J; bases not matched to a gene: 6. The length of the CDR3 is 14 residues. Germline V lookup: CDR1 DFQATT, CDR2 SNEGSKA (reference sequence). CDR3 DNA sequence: TGCAGTGCTATGACTAGCGGGTTGGGAGATACGCAGTATTTT. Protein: CSAMTSGLGDTQYF.

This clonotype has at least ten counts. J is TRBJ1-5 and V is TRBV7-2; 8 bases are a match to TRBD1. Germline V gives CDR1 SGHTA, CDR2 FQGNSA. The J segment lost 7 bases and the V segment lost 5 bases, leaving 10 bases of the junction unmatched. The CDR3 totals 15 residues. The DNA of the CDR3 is TGTGCCAGCAGCGCAAGGACAGGGAGGGGGCAGCCCCAGCATTTT. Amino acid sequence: CASSARTGRGQPQHF.